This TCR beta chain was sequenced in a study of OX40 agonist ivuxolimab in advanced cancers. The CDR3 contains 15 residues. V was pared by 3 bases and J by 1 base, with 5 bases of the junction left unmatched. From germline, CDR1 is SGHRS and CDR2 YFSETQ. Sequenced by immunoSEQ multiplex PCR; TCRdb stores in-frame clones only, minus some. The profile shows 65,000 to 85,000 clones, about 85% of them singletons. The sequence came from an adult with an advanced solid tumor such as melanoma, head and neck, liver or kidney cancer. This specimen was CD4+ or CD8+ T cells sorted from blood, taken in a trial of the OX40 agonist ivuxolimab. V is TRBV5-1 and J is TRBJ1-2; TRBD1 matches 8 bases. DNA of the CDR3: TGCGCCAGCAGCTCCGGGACAGGTTTTAACTATGGCTACACCTTC. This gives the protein CASSSGTGFNYGYTF.